A selection of T cell receptor beta chains follows, all from one sample in a study of OX40 agonist ivuxolimab in advanced cancers. Data came from immunoSEQ multiplex PCR; TCRdb stores just in-frame clones and leaves some out. The sample yields 15,000 to 20,000 clones, roughly four fifths seen once. Specimen: CD4+ or CD8+ T cells sorted from blood, collected in a trial of the OX40 agonist ivuxolimab. The receptors derive from an adult with an advanced solid tumor such as melanoma, head and neck, liver or kidney cancer. The CDR3 runs from the conserved cysteine through the conserved F or W. A D gene is named only where the DNA matches it firmly. Expanded clones get a size class; other rows say once, few or many, or leave the size out.

J gene,V gene,clone size,D gene,CDR3 protein,CDR3 DNA
TRBJ2-2,TRBV5-4,-,TRBD2,CASSWRGTSGTTGELFF,TGTGCCAGCAGCTGGAGGGGGACTAGCGGGACAACCGGGGAGCTGTTTTTT
TRBJ2-3,TRBV15,few,TRBD1,CATSRGGGSDTQYF,TGTGCCACCAGCAGAGGAGGGGGCAGCGATACGCAGTATTTT
TRBJ1-1,TRBV19,-,-,CASSPAGLNTEAFF,TGTGCCAGTAGTCCGGCGGGTTTGAACACTGAAGCTTTCTTT
TRBJ2-1,TRBV7-8,-,-,CASSYRASGREQFF,TGTGCCAGCAGCTACAGGGCTAGCGGACGCGAGCAGTTCTTC
TRBJ2-5,TRBV7-8,-,TRBD2,CASSLRWTSGDAGQETQYF,TGTGCCAGCAGCTTAAGATGGACTAGCGGGGACGCAGGACAAGAGACCCAGTACTTC
TRBJ1-1,TRBV5-1,-,-,CASSLYRGYTEAFF,TGCGCCAGCAGCTTATACCGGGGCTACACTGAAGCTTTCTTT
TRBJ2-1,TRBV4-1,once,-,CASSQEDSNRAPNEQFF,TGCGCCAGCAGCCAAGAAGATTCGAACCGGGCCCCTAATGAGCAGTTCTTC
TRBJ2-7,TRBV7-9,-,-,CASSRGTYEQYF,TGTGCCAGCAGCCGCGGTACCTACGAGCAGTACTTC
TRBJ1-2,TRBV30,-,-,CAWSVMGSGYGYTF,TGTGCCTGGAGTGTAATGGGCAGCGGATATGGCTACACCTTC
TRBJ1-6,TRBV19,-,TRBD1,CASSIDWDRASPLHF,TGTGCCAGTAGTATTGATTGGGACAGGGCTTCACCCCTCCACTTT
TRBJ2-7,TRBV11-2,-,-,CASSSFHEQYF,TGTGCCAGCAGCTCCTTCCACGAGCAGTACTTC
TRBJ2-7,TRBV6-6,-,-,CASRSYGSGSYEQYF,TGTGCCAGCAGATCGTATGGTAGCGGTTCCTACGAGCAGTACTTC
TRBJ2-3,TRBV7-9,-,TRBD2,CASSLALGRERGDTQYF,TGTGCCAGCAGCTTAGCGCTAGGGCGGGAGAGGGGAGATACGCAGTATTTT
TRBJ1-2,TRBV2,-,-,CASSEDGQRRGTF,TGTGCCAGCAGTGAGGATGGACAGAGAAGGGGAACCTTC
TRBJ2-7,TRBV7-2,-,-,CASSSNGLSYEQYF,TGTGCCAGCAGCTCGAACGGGTTATCCTACGAGCAGTACTTC
TRBJ1-2,TRBV2,-,TRBD1,CASSPIGQGARGYTF,TGTGCCAGCAGTCCCATTGGACAGGGGGCGCGGGGCTACACCTTC
TRBJ2-3,TRBV30,-,-,CAWSLGGSADTQYF,TGTGCCTGGAGTTTAGGGGGTTCCGCGGATACGCAGTATTTT